A single sample is the source of the 18 T cell receptor beta chains below, sequenced in a study of cytomegalovirus exposure and HLA in healthy donors. PCR was performed using 60 Vbeta and 13 Jbeta primers. The repertoire was sequenced with immunoSEQ multiplex PCR; TCRdb's copy has only in-frame clones and lacks some. Of approximately 120,000 clones listed, roughly 80% are singletons. The source material was PBMCs. Receptor source: a female donor in good health and CMV-seronegative.

The chain carries TRBV6-5 and TRBJ1-1, with D uncertain. The CDR3 loop spans 14 amino acids. V lost 0 bases, J lost 6 bases, and 11 bases lay in between. Germline values: CDR1 MNHEY, CDR2 SVGAGI. The CDR3 coding sequence is TGTGCCAGCAGTTACTCGACTGCGGGATCTGAAGCTTTCTTT. It is translated as CASSYSTAGSEAFF.

V gene TRBV6-5 combines with J gene TRBJ1-5; D remains ambiguous. The CDR3 covers 15 residues. In germline, CDR1 is MNHEY, CDR2 SVGAGI. Trimming took off 10 bases at V and 3 bases at J, with 19 bases between the two ends. The DNA of the CDR3 is TGTGCCACCATGACCCGCAGAGGAGCCAATCAGCCCCAGCATTTT. It is translated as CATMTRRGANQPQHF.

The chain is built from TRBV19 and TRBJ2-2, with 7 bases that match TRBD2. CDR1 and CDR2 (germline): LNHDA, SQIVND (reference sequence). The V and J ends lost 4 bases and 3 bases, in that order; junction bases with no gene match: 2. The length of the CDR3 is 14 residues. The DNA of the CDR3 is TGTGCCAGTAGTACTGCGGGGGACACCGGGGAGCTGTTTTTT. Amino acids: CASSTAGDTGELFF.

The chain uses TRBV5-4 and TRBJ2-3, with a tentative D call TRBD2 (5 bases). Germline assignment: CDR1 SGHNT and CDR2 YYREEE (reference sequence). The V end lost 5 bases, the J end lost 1 base, and 14 bases lay between the germline ends. CDR3 length: 15 amino acids. The chain's CDR3 is CASRTMGVGTDTQYF. CDR3 bases: TGTGCCAGCAGAACGATGGGAGTGGGCACAGATACGCAGTATTTT.

On this clone: The same CDR3 also results from other DNA sequences found in this sample. The V gene is TRBV7-2, the J gene TRBJ2-5, with D possibly TRBD2 on 5 matching bases. The CDR3 is made up of 13 amino acids. Germline-derived CDR1 and CDR2 are SGHTA and FQGNSA. V lost 7 bases and J lost 2, with 11 bases in between. The CDR3 bases are TGTGCCAGCACCCGCGGGTCGCAAGAGACCCAGTACTTC. As protein: CASTRGSQETQYF.

V usage is TRBV7-9 and J usage is TRBJ2-4, with TRBD1 matching over 7 bases. Germline V gives CDR1 SEHNR, CDR2 FQNEAQ (reference sequence). The junction had 7 bases not matched to a gene; V was cut back by 8 bases and J by 0 bases. This CDR3 comprises 15 residues. In DNA, the CDR3 is TGTGCCAGCCAAGGACAGGTCCTAGCCAAAAACATTCAGTACTTC. Protein product: CASQGQVLAKNIQYF. Looking up the rest from reference TRBV7-9 and TRBJ2-4 gives the full variable domain: DTGVSQNPRHKITKRGQNVTFRCDPISEHNRLYWYRQTLGQGPEFLTYFQNEAQLEKSRLLSDRFSAERPKGSFSTLEIQRTEQGDSAMYLCASQGQVLAKNIQYFGAGTRLSVL.

The V call is TRBV5-4, the J call TRBJ2-2, with 7 bases identical to TRBD1. The J segment lost 3 bases and the V segment lost 4 bases, leaving 6 bases of the junction unmatched. The CDR3 covers 15 residues. Germline V gene sequence: CDR1 SGHNT, CDR2 YYREEE (reference sequence). The CDR3 here is CASSRQGIDTGELFF. The CDR3 nucleotides read TGTGCCAGCAGCCGACAGGGAATTGACACCGGGGAGCTGTTTTTT.

This chain links TRBV30 with TRBJ1-2; D gene ambiguous. Germline CDR1 reads GTSNPN; CDR2 reads SVGIG (reference sequence). The CDR3 is made up of 13 amino acids. The ends were cut back, 3 bases at V and 1 base at J, with 9 bases in the middle. The CDR3 DNA follows: TGTGCCTGGAGCCCCGGGAATAACTATGGCTACACCTTC. It yields the protein CAWSPGNNYGYTF.

In this sample, this clone turned up once. One end of the junction varies from germline; a read error may be responsible. V gene TRBV27 combines with J gene TRBJ2-2; 7 nucleotides match TRBD1. Germline lookup yields CDR1 MNHEY and CDR2 SMNVEV (reference sequence). This CDR3 has 17 residues. The CDR3 DNA follows: TGTGCCAGCAGTCTATCCCATGGGACAGCTTACACCGGGGAGCTGTTTTTT. Encoded protein: CASSLSHGTAYTGELFF.

The chain links TRBV7-9 to TRBJ2-7; 7 bases align to TRBD1. This CDR3 has 13 amino acids. Germline loops: CDR1 SEHNR, CDR2 FQNEAQ (reference sequence). With V trimmed by 1 base and J by 7 bases, 4 bases remained unmatched. The chain's CDR3 is CASSLGGTVEQYF. The CDR3 nucleotides read TGTGCCAGCAGCTTAGGGGGGACAGTGGAGCAGTACTTC.

The chain links TRBV28 to TRBJ1-5; a weak D match, TRBD1 (6 bases). Germline CDR1 MDHEN, CDR2 SYDVKM. The CDR3 is 19 amino acids. Trimming cost V 2 bases and J 6 bases, with 26 bases left between them. CDR3 sequence: CASSLRTGTRNLGSQPQHF. The CDR3 DNA reads TGTGCCAGCAGTTTAAGAACAGGGACAAGGAACCTCGGTAGTCAGCCCCAGCATTTT.

The chain is built from TRBV5-1 and TRBJ1-3; D is undetermined. Germline loops: CDR1 SGHRS, CDR2 YFSETQ. The CDR3 sequence is 15 residues long. V lost 6 bases to trimming and J lost 0 bases, with 13 bases between them. CDR3 DNA: TGCGCCAGCACGGAGAGAACGAGCTCTGGAAACACCATATATTTT. It yields the protein CASTERTSSGNTIYF.

The chain couples TRBV5-5 to TRBJ2-1, with a possible D match to TRBD2 (5 bases). CDR3 length: 12 residues. The germline gives CDR1 SGHKS, CDR2 YYEKEE (reference sequence). V shed 6 bases and J shed 8 bases, with 12 bases lying between them. CDR3 protein: CASTSPKHEQFF. The CDR3 region has the DNA TGTGCCAGCACTAGCCCGAAGCATGAGCAGTTCTTC.

The CDR3 coding sequence is TGTGCCAGCAGTCAACTAGCGGGGGATAACAATGAGCAGTTCTTC. It is translated as CASSQLAGDNNEQFF. The chain combines TRBV6-1 with TRBJ2-1, with 11 bases that match TRBD2. CDR3 size: 15 residues. Trimming at V came to 5 bases and at J to 5 bases, leaving 5 bases not matched to a gene. Germline assignment: CDR1 MNHNS and CDR2 SASEGT.

The genes are TRBV4-3 and TRBJ1-2; maybe TRBD1 (5 bases). Germline V gene data show CDR1 as LGHNA and CDR2 as YSLEER. The V end lost 0 bases, the J end lost 8 bases, and 25 bases lay between the germline ends. This CDR3 region has 18 residues. CDR3 DNA sequence: TGCGCCAGCAGCCAAGATCGGGGCGGGGCAGGGCCCTCAGGAGGCTACACCTTC. It codes for CASSQDRGGAGPSGGYTF.

The sample holds a few counts of this clone. This sequence joins TRBV4-2 and TRBJ1-2; D call uncertain. This CDR3 is built from 13 residues. Germline V gives CDR1 LGHNA, CDR2 YNFKEQ. Trimming pared 0 bases from V and 4 bases from J, leaving 6 bases between. As DNA, the CDR3 is TGTGCCAGCAGCCAAGAGTCCCTCTATGGCTACACCTTC. Its protein product is CASSQESLYGYTF.

This clone appeared a single time. The CDR3 nucleotides read TGTGCCATCAGTTACAGGGGCGGGCAGCCCCAGCATTTT. Translation: CAISYRGGQPQHF. V is TRBV10-3 and J is TRBJ1-5; TRBD1 agrees at 7 bases. Germline CDR1 ENHRY, CDR2 SYGVKD. This CDR3 contains 13 residues. V lost 5 bases to trimming and J lost 7 bases; unmatched junction nucleotides: 5.

The count of this clone is one. The V gene is TRBV9, the J gene TRBJ2-7; possibly TRBD2 for D (5 bases). V shed 4 bases and J shed 5 bases, with 16 bases lying between them. The CDR3 totals 14 residues. Looked up from germline, CDR1 is SGDLS and CDR2 is YYNGEE. DNA for the CDR3: TGTGCCAGCAGCCCCCGACTAATCCAAAACGAGCAGTACTTC. This codes for CASSPRLIQNEQYF.